Sequencing of this T cell receptor (beta chain) was carried out in a study of lymphopenia after photon versus proton radiotherapy (dated by TCRdb to the late 2010s). For context, the study as a whole: Photon and proton radiation therapy were compared by the study for their immunological effects in patients with gastrointestinal tumors who developed high-grade lymphopenia. The cohort included some 20 patients with gastrointestinal tumors who developed lymphopenia after receiving either photon or proton therapy. The study aimed to characterize how the two radiation modalities differ in their impact on the immune system. Study-wide conclusions, independent of this receptor: Proton-treated patients stayed relatively stable during treatment, while photon-treated patients lost naive T cells and TCR diversity and gained effector/memory populations. Across the cohort, a larger post-nadir drop in TCR diversity was inversely correlated with overall survival time among patients who died. The survival association was examined only in patients who died, and the authors described better survival with proton therapy as a possibility, not as a demonstrated result. Once the lymphocyte count had reached its nadir, the repertoires of photon-treated patients showed oligoclonal expansion, particularly of CD8+ Temra cells, and this expansion drove the decline in diversity.

On this clone: Its antigen remains unidentified. No base quality information exists; no much larger clone differs at one position.

Library preparation employed the immunoSEQ multiplex PCR assay. T cell repertoires were profiled with deep sequencing of rearranged TCR beta loci together with multiparametric flow cytometry. Sourced from immuneACCESS, this table was stored by TCRdb with only in-frame sequences that have V and J called. A share of the clones is absent; for the studies checked, an unresolved V gene accounts for under half, and the remainder has no known explanation. The sample contains about 40,000 clones, about 82% of them found a single time. The top ten clonotypes cover 9% to 12% of the sample. The clonotype was recovered from a woman in her seventies with pancreatic cancer. Some clones in this sample may be carry-over from other donors' samples. The specimen comprised peripheral blood, sampled from a patient treated with proton-based radiotherapy.

In nucleotides, the sequence is TGTGCCAGCAGCCAAGGGGGCAGGGAAAGCACTGAAGCTTTCTTT. Translation gives CASSQGGRESTEAFF. The rearranged segments are TRBV4-2 and TRBJ1-1; TRBD1 is possibly the D segment (5 matching bases). Looking up the germline V gene yields CDR1 LGHNA and CDR2 YNFKEQ. Deletion took 1 base off V and 4 bases off J, with a span of 13 bases between the germline ends. Reading from cysteine to phenylalanine, the CDR3 counts 15 amino acids. Only the CDR3 region is kept as DNA, spanning 45 bases read in frame from base 1.